This T cell receptor (beta chain) was sequenced during a study of control samples from healthy donors and cancer patients. Germline-derived CDR1 and CDR2 are GTSNPN and SVGIG (reference sequence). The length of the CDR3 is 14 residues. Trimming stripped 4 bases from V and 0 bases from J, with 12 bases between. Some clones are missing from TCRdb's copy, which holds only in-frame ones; the method was immunoSEQ multiplex PCR. The data contain about 120,000 clones, roughly 93% of them seen just once; the ten biggest clones take up 2.6%. This TCR was sampled from a man between 25 and 39 years old in good health. The specimen sequenced was blood. V usage is TRBV30 and J usage is TRBJ1-1; D perhaps matches TRBD1 (6 bases). The CDR3 loop is CAWTLGQLNTEAFF. DNA of the CDR3: TGTGCCTGGACGTTAGGACAGCTGAACACTGAAGCTTTCTTT. The whole variable domain, remainder taken from reference TRBV30 and TRBJ1-1, is SQTIHQWPATLVQPVGSPLSLECTVEGTSNPNLYWYRQAAGRGLQLLFYSVGIGQISSEVPQNLSASRPQDRQFILSSKKLLLSDSGFYLCAWTLGQLNTEAFFGQGTRLTVV.